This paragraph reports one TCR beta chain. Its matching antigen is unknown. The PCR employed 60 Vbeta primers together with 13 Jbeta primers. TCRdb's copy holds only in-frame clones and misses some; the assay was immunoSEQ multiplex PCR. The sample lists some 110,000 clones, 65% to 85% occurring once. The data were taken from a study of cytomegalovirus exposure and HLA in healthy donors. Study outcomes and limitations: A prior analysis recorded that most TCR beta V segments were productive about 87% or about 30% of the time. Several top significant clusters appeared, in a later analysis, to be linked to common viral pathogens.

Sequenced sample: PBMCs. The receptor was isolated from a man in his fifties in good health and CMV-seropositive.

CDR3 nucleotides: TGCACCAGCAGCCAAGATGTACGGACAGCCTACGAGCAGTACTTC. Translation gives CTSSQDVRTAYEQYF. This rearrangement joins TRBV1 to TRBJ2-7; the table's D call TRBD1 went unverified against the DNA. TRBV1 is shown as a pseudogene. The CDR3 runs to 15 residues.